This T cell receptor (beta chain) was identified during a study of monozygotic twins with inflammatory bowel disease. General study points: The authors note that differing immunosuppressive treatments may have added variability to patient repertoires. Any single strong signal or clonotype tied to IBD lacked support.

TCRalpha and TCRbeta cDNA was put through two nested PCRs of around 15 and 9 cycles. Reprocessing the 5' RACE reads, TCRdb reports a single entry for every CDR3 protein and omits DNA. This sample's table reports approximately 400,000 distinct CDR3 sequences. CDR1 is KGHSH and CDR2 is LQKENI in the germline V gene. The CDR3 totals 15 residues. A word on this clonotype: Its matching antigen is unknown.

Sequenced material: blood. This sequence originates from a human donor with ulcerative colitis or Crohn's disease, or a healthy co-twin of an affected twin (not recorded which). V usage is TRBV18 and J usage is TRBJ1-2; the D call of TRBD1 rests on TCRdb alone, since no DNA is present to check it. CDR3 in amino acids: CASSLDRGLNYGYTF.